Following are 30 T cell receptor beta chains from one sample sequenced in a study of T cell responses to AZD1222 COVID-19 vaccine. The table came from immunoSEQ multiplex PCR; TCRdb's copy has only in-frame clones and leaves some out. The repertoire has approximately 150,000 clones, 85% to 90% of them found once; the top ten carry 1.5% to 2%. This specimen was peripheral blood, taken on day 0 of AZD1222 vaccination. These receptors all come from an adult in good health.

The chain is built from TRBV5-5 and TRBJ1-2; 10 bases align to TRBD1. Germline V gives CDR1 SGHKS, CDR2 YYEKEE (reference sequence). Trimming cost V 4 bases and J 0 bases; bases outside gene matches: 15. The CDR3 runs 19 residues. CDR3 loop: CASSPGGTGAVGANYGYTF. The CDR3 nucleotides read TGTGCCAGCAGCCCTGGGGGGACAGGGGCAGTAGGTGCTAACTATGGCTACACCTTC.

The V gene is TRBV7-2, the J gene TRBJ1-3; D possibly corresponds to TRBD1 (5 bases). The CDR3 sequence is 15 residues long. Per germline, CDR1 SGHTA and CDR2 FQGNSA. Trimming left V 1 base short and J 2 bases short, with 9 bases between. The CDR3: CASSLGQGTGNTIYF. CDR3 nucleotides: TGTGCCAGCAGCTTAGGTCAGGGCACTGGAAACACCATATATTTT.

This clone was seen once. The chain links TRBV7-3 to TRBJ2-2; D may be TRBD1 (5 bases). The CDR3 covers 14 residues. V was trimmed by 3 bases and J by 4 bases, leaving 9 bases between them. Looked up from germline, CDR1 is SGHTA and CDR2 is FQGTGA. CDR3 region: CASSLAGATGELFF. In DNA, the CDR3 is TGTGCCAGCAGCTTGGCTGGGGCCACCGGGGAGCTGTTTTTT.

This chain joins TRBV5-1 and TRBJ2-1; 16 nucleotides agree with TRBD2. CDR1 and CDR2 from the germline V gene are SGHRS and YFSETQ. The CDR3 loop spans 18 amino acids. With 0 bases clipped from V and 8 bases from J, the junction kept 8 bases outside the gene matches. CDR3 DNA: TGCGCCAGCAGCTTGGGGGGGACTAGCGGGAGGGCCGGAGATGAGCAGTTCTTC. Protein product: CASSLGGTSGRAGDEQFF.

This clone occurred once. This chain connects TRBV5-8 to TRBJ2-2, with D uncertain. This CDR3 has 15 residues. With 4 bases removed from V and 3 bases from J, the gap between germline ends came to 13 bases. The germline V gene has CDR1 SGHTS and CDR2 YDEGEE. The CDR3 DNA reads as TGTGCCAGCAGCCGATGGACGGATTACACCGGGGAGCTGTTTTTT. It translates to CASSRWTDYTGELFF.

The V call is TRBV29-1, the J call TRBJ1-1; D is perhaps TRBD1 (5 bases). Germline CDR1 is SQVTM and CDR2 is ANQGSEA. V lost 4 bases, J lost 7 bases, and 10 bases lay in between. The CDR3 runs to 11 residues. DNA of the CDR3: TGCAGCGTTGGATGGGGGAATGAAGCTTTCTTT. Translated: CSVGWGNEAFF.

The rearrangement uses TRBV18 and TRBJ1-1; TRBD1 is a possible D gene (5 bases). This CDR3 has 15 residues. The germline CDR1 and CDR2 sequences are KGHSH and LQKENI. Trimming pared 0 bases from V and 6 bases from J, leaving 14 bases between. The CDR3 loop is CASSPPSGAEAEAFF. DNA of the CDR3: TGTGCCAGCTCACCACCTTCTGGGGCTGAGGCTGAAGCTTTCTTT.

The chain employs TRBV27 and TRBJ2-3; D not certain. The V gene's germline CDR1 is MNHEY and CDR2 SMNVEV (reference sequence). Deletions cut 8 bases from V and 0 bases from J, with 15 bases between. This CDR3 has 15 residues. Here the CDR3 reads CASSLRRASTDTQYF. The CDR3 coding sequence is TGTGCCAGCTCCCTACGGAGAGCAAGCACAGATACGCAGTATTTT.

This sequence joins TRBV25-1 and TRBJ2-3, with D hard to call. The CDR3 contains 12 residues. Trimming removed 6 bases from V and 0 bases from J, with 4 bases in between. Germline V CDR1 and CDR2: MGHDK, SYGVNS. CDR3 region: CASSSSTDTQYF. CDR3 nucleotides: TGTGCCAGCAGCTCTAGCACAGATACGCAGTATTTT. Variable domain in full (rest from reference TRBV25-1 and TRBJ2-3): EADIYQTPRYLVIGTGKKITLECSQTMGHDKMYWYQQDPGMELHLIHYSYGVNSTEKGDLSSESTVSRIRTEHFPLTLESARPSHTSQYLCASSSSTDTQYFGPGTRLTVL.

This chain connects TRBV4-1 to TRBJ2-6; D remains ambiguous. The CDR3 sequence is 16 residues long. The V gene's germline CDR1 is MGHRA and CDR2 YSYEKL. The V gene lost 4 bases and the J gene lost 4 bases, with 14 bases spanning the gap. CDR3 nucleotides: TGCGCCAGCAGCCTGCTCGGCCGAACCGGGGCCAACGTCCTGACTTTC. Its translation: CASSLLGRTGANVLTF.

V gene TRBV9 combines with J gene TRBJ1-1, with D unresolved. This CDR3 comprises 13 residues. Germline CDR1 and CDR2: SGDLS and YYNGEE. Trimming took 0 bases from V and 8 from J, leaving 11 bases between them. The CDR3 DNA reads TGTGCCAGCAGCGTAGTGACCCGAAGCGAAGCTTTCTTT. It codes for CASSVVTRSEAFF.

The chain combines TRBV19 with TRBJ2-3; D remains ambiguous. CDR1 is LNHDA and CDR2 is SQIVND in the germline V gene (reference sequence). Trimming left V 2 bases short and J 2 bases short, with 11 bases between. This CDR3 is 15 amino acids long. The CDR3 DNA follows: TGTGCCAGTAGTATATCTCAGATTCTCACAGATACGCAGTATTTT. It yields the protein CASSISQILTDTQYF.

This clone was observed once. The CDR3 DNA reads as TGTGCCAGCAGCCAACTTCCGACAGGCAGGTCGGGCTACACCTTC. As protein: CASSQLPTGRSGYTF. The chain uses TRBV3-1 (or the pseudogene TRBV3-2) and TRBJ1-2; D possibly corresponds to TRBD1 (6 bases). Germline V gives CDR1 LGHDT, CDR2 YNNKEL (reference sequence). V was clipped by 2 bases and J by 8 bases, with 18 bases between them. The CDR3 consists of 15 residues.

This clone was observed a handful of times. The chain carries TRBV10-3 and TRBJ2-7; D is uncertain. This CDR3 contains 12 residues. V was cut by 7 bases and J by 5 bases, with 12 bases left in between. Per the germline V gene, CDR1 is ENHRY and CDR2 is SYGVKD. This chain's CDR3 is CAIKAVDNEQYF. In nucleotides, the CDR3 is TGTGCCATCAAGGCTGTAGATAACGAGCAGTACTTC.

The V gene is TRBV9, the J gene TRBJ2-7; 7 bases are a match to TRBD1. V gave up 4 bases and J gave up 2 bases; unmatched junction bases: 9. CDR3 size: 15 residues. Germline assignment: CDR1 SGDLS and CDR2 YYNGEE. The CDR3 loop reads CASSQGGFGTYEQYF. CDR3 in DNA: TGTGCCAGCAGCCAAGGGGGCTTTGGAACCTACGAGCAGTACTTC. The full variable domain, completed using reference TRBV9 and TRBJ2-7, is DSGVTQTPKHLITATGQRVTLRCSPRSGDLSVYWYQQSLDQGLQFLIQYYNGEERAKGNILERFSAQQFPDLHSELNLSSLELGDSALYFCASSQGGFGTYEQYFGPGTRLTVT.

V and J are TRBV24-1 and TRBJ2-1; 7 bases line up with TRBD2. This CDR3 has 15 amino acids. The junction had 8 bases not matched to a gene; V was cut back by 5 bases and J by 5 bases. Germline CDR1 reads KGHDR; CDR2 reads SFDVKD. As DNA, the CDR3 is TGTGCCACCAGTGGTTTTACTAGCGCCAACAATGAGCAGTTCTTC. It specifies CATSGFTSANNEQFF.

The rearrangement uses TRBV11-2 and TRBJ2-1; TRBD1 matches at 7 bases. The J segment lost 4 bases and the V segment lost 5 bases, leaving 11 bases of the junction unmatched. The CDR3 totals 16 residues. Germline lookup yields CDR1 SGHAT and CDR2 FQNNGV. CDR3 sequence reads: CASSQRSGQMYNEQFF. For the CDR3, the DNA is TGTGCCAGCAGCCAGAGGTCGGGACAGATGTACAATGAGCAGTTCTTC.

The chain has TRBV14 and TRBJ2-3, with D perhaps TRBD2 (6 bases). Trimming cost V 0 bases and J 7 bases, with 14 bases left between them. Germline assignment: CDR1 SGHDN and CDR2 FVKESK. The CDR3 has 15 residues. The CDR3 bases are TGTGCCAGCAGCCAAGATGCCTCGGCGGGAAATACGCAGTATTTT. Its translation is CASSQDASAGNTQYF.

This CDR3 reads CASSLQGRPDTQYF. DNA of the CDR3: TGTGCCAGCAGTTTACAAGGGAGGCCAGATACGCAGTATTTT. This chain joins TRBV28 and TRBJ2-3, with D possibly being TRBD2 (6 bases). This CDR3 has 14 residues. V was clipped by 2 bases and J by 4 bases, with 10 bases between them. Germline V gene lookup returns CDR1 MDHEN and CDR2 SYDVKM.

V gene TRBV30 combines with J gene TRBJ1-1; TRBD1 might be the D (5 bases). The CDR3 has 11 amino acids. Trimming removed 2 bases from V and 10 bases from J, with 11 bases in between. Looked up from germline, CDR1 is GTSNPN and CDR2 is SVGIG (reference sequence). For the CDR3, the DNA is TGTGCCTGGAGTCCCGGGACTTCAGCTTTCTTT. This encodes CAWSPGTSAFF.

This clone was picked up a small number of times. This chain connects TRBV6-5 to TRBJ1-5; TRBD1 is a possible D gene (5 bases). Germline CDR1 reads MNHEY; CDR2 reads SVGAGI. The CDR3 consists of 13 residues. The ends were cut back, 6 bases at V and 3 bases at J, with 9 bases in the middle. CDR3 in amino acids: CASRGTVNQPQHF. The CDR3 DNA sequence: TGTGCCAGCAGAGGGACGGTCAATCAGCCCCAGCATTTT.

This clone occurred once. The V call is TRBV6-5, the J call TRBJ1-1; D is uncertain. The germline CDR1 and CDR2 sequences are MNHEY and SVGAGI. With 8 bases removed from V and 4 bases from J, the gap between germline ends came to 14 bases. This CDR3 has 13 amino acids. The CDR3, as DNA: TGTGCCAGCCAACCGCTCAGGCGCACTGAAGCTTTCTTT. It encodes CASQPLRRTEAFF.

The J gene is TRBJ1-3, the V gene TRBV28; D ambiguous. CDR3 length equals 15 residues. Looked up from germline, CDR1 is MDHEN and CDR2 is SYDVKM. V gave up 5 bases and J gave up 2 bases, with 13 bases separating them. This CDR3 is CASSPGKGPGNTIYF. For the CDR3, the DNA is TGTGCCAGCAGTCCCGGAAAAGGACCTGGAAACACCATATATTTT.

The genes are TRBV28 and TRBJ1-4, with TRBD1 as a possible D gene (5 bases). Germline lookup yields CDR1 MDHEN and CDR2 SYDVKM. The CDR3 length is 14 residues. The V and J ends lost 2 bases and 8 bases respectively, with 12 bases between them. CDR3 sequence reads: CASSLAGLREKLFF. CDR3 bases: TGTGCCAGCAGTTTAGCAGGGCTGAGGGAAAAACTGTTTTTT.

V usage is TRBV5-6 and J usage is TRBJ2-5; 11 bases line up with TRBD2. Germline CDR1 SGHDT, CDR2 YYEEEE. J gave up 5 bases and V 0 bases, and 6 bases lay outside the gene matches. The CDR3 totals 16 residues. CDR3 residues: CASSLVRLAGRETQYF. Written as DNA, the CDR3 is TGTGCCAGCAGCTTGGTCAGACTAGCGGGGCGGGAGACCCAGTACTTC.

The chain joins TRBV6-5 to TRBJ2-1; TRBD2 matches at 9 bases. V lost 7 bases and J lost 4; bases outside the gene matches: 8. The CDR3 totals 15 residues. Germline V gives CDR1 MNHEY, CDR2 SVGAGI. The DNA for the CDR3 is TGTGCCAGCACCCAACTAGCGGGCCCATACAATGAGCAGTTCTTC. Translation gives CASTQLAGPYNEQFF.

The chain recombines TRBV7-3 with TRBJ2-2; 9 bases fit TRBD1. Looked up from germline, CDR1 is SGHTA and CDR2 is FQGTGA. This CDR3 has 13 residues. V lost 10 bases to trimming and J lost 4 bases; unmatched junction nucleotides: 4. The chain's CDR3 is CATGQGSTGELFF. The CDR3 bases are TGTGCCACAGGACAGGGGAGCACCGGGGAGCTGTTTTTT.

The chain carries TRBV2 and TRBJ2-7; 10 nucleotides match TRBD1. V gave up 7 bases and J gave up 4 bases; unmatched junction bases: 4. Germline V gene sequence: CDR1 SNHLY, CDR2 FYNNEI. The CDR3 is made up of 13 amino acids. The CDR3: CASKRTGGYEQYF. The DNA for the CDR3 is TGTGCCAGCAAAAGGACAGGGGGATACGAGCAGTACTTC.

The rearrangement uses TRBV11-2 and TRBJ2-5; TRBD1 aligns across 7 bases. V gave up 2 bases and J gave up 13 bases; unmatched junction bases: 10. Germline CDR1 is SGHAT and CDR2 is FQNNGV. The CDR3 is made up of 13 amino acids. The chain's CDR3 is CASSLPTDRSPYF. The CDR3 nucleotides read TGTGCCAGCAGCTTACCCACGGACAGGTCCCCGTACTTC.

Concerning this clone itself: Its ends do not fully match the called genes, so a read error is possible. The chain recombines TRBV9 with TRBJ2-2, with a tentative D call TRBD2 (5 bases). The CDR3 runs to 11 residues. The germline V gene has CDR1 SGDLS and CDR2 YYNGEE. CDR3 amino acids: CASSVPRTPIF. The DNA of the CDR3 is TGTGCCAGCAGCGTACCCCGGACTCCCATTTTT.